This T cell receptor beta chain was recorded in a study of T cell responses to AZD1222 COVID-19 vaccine. The study, taken as a whole, reports: Donors, mostly white British, included more females; clonal diversity was possibly underestimated. Per reports, nearly half of all spike-specific TCRs target regions that are unmutated in variants. All repertoire sampling was performed exclusively after the peak T cell response. A rise in Spike-specific TCR breadth and depth followed two AZD1222 doses.

Assay: immunoSEQ multiplex PCR; the TCRdb copy retains only in-frame clones and omits some. The sample contains some 92,000 clones, around nine tenths of which appear only once. The V end lost 3 bases, the J end lost 2 bases, and 7 bases lay between the germline ends. Germline V CDR1 and CDR2: LGHNA, YSLEER. CDR3 length equals 13 residues. Turning to this clone: Its target is not known.

Sequencing used peripheral blood, obtained on day 0 of MenACWY control vaccination. The source of this sequence is an adult in good health. The chain joins TRBV4-3 to TRBJ1-1; D not certain. The CDR3 is CASSQQDNTEAFF. CDR3 DNA sequence: TGCGCCAGCAGCCAGCAAGATAACACTGAAGCTTTCTTT.